What follows is one T cell receptor (beta chain) and its context. This clone has just a few counts. The specificity of this receptor is unknown. No qualities accompany the bases; no much larger clone lies one base away. TCR CDR3 regions were amplified from genomic DNA by multiplex PCR using the deep immunoSEQ assay. Extracted genomic DNA from each cell subset was distributed evenly across all wells of several immunoSEQ 96-well plates, and each plate was treated as a replicate. For sorted subsets, each replicate PCR was loaded with around 220 ng genomic DNA, equivalent to 25,000 to 35,000 T cell genomes. Purified libraries were measured with a Qubit 3.0 fluorometer, size-checked on a Bioanalyzer 2100, and measured again with the KAPA Library Quantification kit. Every immunoSEQ 96-well plate was sequenced on a separate single-read 150-cycle Illumina NextSeq 550 flow cell. On the authors' methods: Because the immunoSEQ output included only junctional sequences and no quality scores, the filtering could not be the same as the filtering used for full-length reads. To assign V/J genes and CDR3, sequences were annotated against IMGT germline references using PyIR, a Python wrapper for IgBLAST v1.9. Any read was removed if the V/J assignment was weak (E-value above 1e-6), the CDR3 was missing, or the read contained stop codons, out-of-frame junctions, or ambiguous translated residues. V3J clonotypes were defined by identical inferred V gene, J gene, and CDR3 amino acid sequence. The percentage overlap between two repertoires was calculated by dividing the number of shared unique clonotypes by the size of the smaller repertoire. Richness of each repertoire was evaluated using RTK rarefaction, the Chao1 estimator, and Recon v2.1 estimates of unobserved clonotypes. Generation probabilities were computed with OLGA for all TCRbeta clonotypes obtained by the gDNA method from several donors. The immuneACCESS repertoire file appears here via TCRdb, limited to in-frame rearrangements. These files lack a portion of the clones; in checked studies, under half of the deficit traces to unresolved V genes, and the cause of the others is not known. V and J calls and clone size are copied from that table; D and trimming were computed from the DNA. The table for this sample lists about 960,000 clones; more than 75% of them were counted only once. Of the sample, about 1.5% is held by the ten largest clones.

Inclusive of the bounding cysteine and phenylalanine, the CDR3 is 14 residues long. Just the 42-base CDR3 DNA is kept, in frame starting at base 1. V is pared back by 5 bases and J by 10 bases, with 18 bases lying between the germline termini. The germline V gene specifies SGHAT as CDR1 and FQNNGV as CDR2. This sample was included in a study of shared clonotypes between healthy human individuals (TCRdb year 2020). In terms of the full investigation: A few men and a couple of women, aged 18 to 49 years, made up the cohort. For each donor, three plates each were used for CD4 naive and CD4 memory, two plates were used for CD8 naive, and one plate was used for CD8 memory. To estimate repertoire size and how much clonotypes are shared between individuals, the study performed deep sequencing of blood TCR repertoires from 4 to 6 healthy adults. To increase sequencing depth and limit assay-specific biases, TCR repertoire library preparation and sequencing were carried out by different laboratories using diverse techniques. Leukapheresis yielded between about 0.9 and 8.9 billion PBMCs per donor.

Here is what the overall study found, with its caveats: Rarefaction of sorted-subset datasets indicated incomplete sequencing despite the large sequencing depth. Based on pairwise subsampling, the degree of clonotype sharing among donors was expected to be affected by sequencing depth. Only blood was sampled, and tissue TCR repertoires likely differ from those in blood. Clonotypes shared by all four sorted-subset donors showed higher generation probabilities than non-shared clonotypes. Estimated clonotype richness was generally larger for naive than for memory subsets. The genetic and exposure-history diversity represented was limited by the small number of donors. Sharing across a few donors was observed for roughly 5.4% of naive CD4, under 4% of naive CD8, roughly 2.3% of memory CD4, and about 0.38% of memory CD8 clonotypes.

Donors were healthy HIV-negative adults with no recently reported acute infections or vaccinations. All donors were Caucasian adults living in Nashville, Tennessee, USA. Magnetic negative selection was used to enrich CD4+ T cells, after which naive cells were positively selected on CD45RA and the negative fraction became the memory subset. Blood was collected by leukapheresis, and PBMCs were isolated by Ficoll-Histopaque density gradient centrifugation and then cryopreserved in liquid nitrogen vapor phase. Analytical flow cytometry was used to check the purity and quantity of each magnetically sorted T cell population. Genomic DNA was isolated from every sorted fraction and measured by UV absorbance on a Nanodrop 2000c.

The receptor comes from a man aged 18 to 30 in good health. The chain joins TRBV11-2 to TRBJ2-1; TRBD2 might be the D gene, on 5 matching bases. The sequencing sample was made of memory CD4+ T cells sorted from blood. The cell subset or site label of this sample denotes: CD45RA-negative fraction. CDR3 sequence: CASSPWVLASEQFF. Read as DNA, the sequence is TGTGCCAGCAGCCCCTGGGTCTTAGCGTCAGAGCAGTTCTTC.